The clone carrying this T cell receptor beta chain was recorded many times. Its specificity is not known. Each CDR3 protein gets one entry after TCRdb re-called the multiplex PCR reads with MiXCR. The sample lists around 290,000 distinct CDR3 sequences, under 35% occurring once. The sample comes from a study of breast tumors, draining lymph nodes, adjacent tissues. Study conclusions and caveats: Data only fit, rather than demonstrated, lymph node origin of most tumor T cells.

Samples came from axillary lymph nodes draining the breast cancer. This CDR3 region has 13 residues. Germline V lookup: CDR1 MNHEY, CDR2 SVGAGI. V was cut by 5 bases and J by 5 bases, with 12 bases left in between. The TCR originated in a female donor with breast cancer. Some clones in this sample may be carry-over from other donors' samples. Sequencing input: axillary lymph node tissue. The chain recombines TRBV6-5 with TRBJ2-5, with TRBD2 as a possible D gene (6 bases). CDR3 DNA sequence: TGTGCCAGCAGTCACGGGGGTGGCGAGACCCAGTACTTC. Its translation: CASSHGGGETQYF.